The clone carrying this TCR beta chain occurred a few times. Antigen: not known. The CDR3 has 13 amino acids. The ends lost 6 bases at V and 3 bases at J; junction bases unmatched: 5. From germline, CDR1 is LNHDA and CDR2 SQIVND (reference sequence). For bulk TCR libraries, previously described methods and listed TCR primers were used. TCRdb independently ran MiXCR on the PCR reads; one entry per CDR3 protein. The sample lists roughly 9,700 distinct CDR3 sequences; roughly a sixth were seen once. The sample belongs to a study of molecular identifiers for immune sequencing clone quantification. About the study: Across replicate runs, RNA obtained from approximately 20,000 or 100,000 naive CD8 cells was divided into five, with four undergoing sequencing. Findings of the study overall: Clones that had above 20 RNA copies took up over 99% of effector molecules but under 1% in naive cells.

Naive CD8 T cells were sorted as CD8+CD4-CCR7+CD45RA+. Sequenced sample: naive CD8+ T cells from blood, with Jurkat cell RNA spiked in. Stated subset: FACS-sorted CD8+CD4-CCR7+CD45RA+ naive T cells. The chain employs TRBV19 and TRBJ2-7, with 7 positions matching TRBD1. This clonotype originated in a human donor in good health. Some libraries in this study had Jurkat cell RNA spiked in. CDR3 sequence: CASSAGTDYEQYF. The CDR3 DNA is TGTGCCAGTAGCGCCGGGACAGACTACGAGCAGTACTTC.